The 20 T cell receptor beta chains below all came from one sample that was sequenced in a study of blood T cell repertoires in COVID-19 (dated by TCRdb to 2019 to 2021). Libraries were built with the immunoSEQ multiplex PCR assay. TCRdb took over this immuneACCESS table, retaining in-frame rearrangements with V and J assigned. Such tables are incomplete; in checked studies, under half of the missing clones stem from an unresolved V gene, and the remainder is unexplained. Counted in this sample were hundreds of thousands of clones; around 86% of them appeared once. Clones ranked in the top ten supply more than 2% of the sample. Source material: PBMCs or T cells enriched from blood (not recorded which). Every receptor here comes from a woman aged 45-65 years who had recovered from COVID-19.

V is TRBV6-5 and J is TRBJ1-5; maybe TRBD1 (5 bases). CDR3 size: 14 residues. Germline loops: CDR1 MNHEY, CDR2 SVGAGI. V was shortened by 6 bases and J by 3 bases, with 12 bases between the two germline ends. The CDR3 protein is CASRFTGVNQPQHF. CDR3 DNA sequence: TGTGCCAGCAGATTTACAGGCGTCAATCAGCCCCAGCATTTT.

V gene TRBV5-1 combines with J gene TRBJ2-3, with D maybe TRBD2 (7 bases). Looked up from germline, CDR1 is SGHRS and CDR2 is YFSETQ. The CDR3 is 14 amino acids. V lost 9 bases to trimming and J lost 1 base, with 15 bases between them. CDR3 sequence: CATREGGGTDTQYF. CDR3 bases: TGCGCCACCCGCGAGGGGGGGGGCACAGATACGCAGTATTTT. The full variable domain, its missing parts supplied by reference TRBV5-1 and TRBJ2-3, is KAGVTQTPRYLIKTRGQQVTLSCSPISGHRSVSWYQQTPGQGLQFLFEYFSETQRNKGNFPGRFSGRQFSNSRSEMNVSTLELGDSALYLCATREGGGTDTQYFGPGTRLTVL.

The genes are TRBV19 and TRBJ2-7; D not certain. Trimming took off 8 bases at V and 2 bases at J, with 13 bases between the two ends. The germline V gene encodes CDR1 LNHDA and CDR2 SQIVND (reference sequence). The CDR3 runs to 13 residues. The DNA for the CDR3 is TGTGCCAGTGGGCTTGGGTGGGCCTACGAGCAGTACTTC. Translated: CASGLGWAYEQYF.

The chain uses TRBV7-2 and TRBJ2-3; 12 bases are a match to TRBD2. The CDR3 totals 17 residues. In germline, CDR1 is SGHTA, CDR2 FQGNSA. The J segment lost 3 bases and the V segment lost 4 bases, leaving 8 bases of the junction unmatched. The CDR3 sequence: CASSWGRLAGVTDTQYF. CDR3 bases: TGTGCCAGCAGCTGGGGTCGACTAGCGGGGGTTACAGATACGCAGTATTTT.

The V and J genes are TRBV6-5 and TRBJ1-3; no clear D gene. CDR1 is MNHEY, CDR2 SVGAGI, per germline. This CDR3 has 11 residues. The V and J ends lost 7 bases and 9 bases respectively, with 10 bases between them. CDR3 protein: CASNQEGTIYF. In DNA, the CDR3 is TGTGCCAGCAACCAGGAGGGCACCATATATTTT.

This chain uses TRBV4-1 with TRBJ1-1; 8 bases fit TRBD1. CDR1 MGHRA and CDR2 YSYEKL come from the germline V gene. The V segment lost 0 bases and the J segment 6 bases; nucleotides outside the gene matches: 6. CDR3 size: 15 residues. The CDR3 loop is CASSQEDRGNSEAFF. The DNA of the CDR3 is TGCGCCAGCAGCCAAGAAGACAGGGGAAACTCTGAAGCTTTCTTT.

The CDR3 loop is CASSLAGGWNEQFF. In nucleotides, the CDR3 is TGTGCCAGCAGCTTAGCAGGGGGCTGGAATGAGCAGTTCTTC. V gene TRBV7-2 combines with J gene TRBJ2-1; 7 bases are shared with TRBD1. Per the germline V gene, CDR1 is SGHTA and CDR2 is FQGNSA. The CDR3 totals 14 residues. The ends lost 0 bases at V and 7 bases at J; junction bases unmatched: 3.

This chain connects TRBV5-1 to TRBJ1-6; no clear D. Trimming left V 5 bases short and J 2 bases short, with 8 bases between. This CDR3 region has 14 residues. CDR1 SGHRS and CDR2 YFSETQ come from the germline V gene. Here the CDR3 DNA reads TGCGCCAGCAGGTCAGATACCTATAATTCACCCCTCCACTTT. Translating gives CASRSDTYNSPLHF.

The gene calls are TRBV24-1 and TRBJ2-2; 10 positions agree with TRBD2. J lost 6 bases, V lost 8 bases, and 14 bases had no gene match. Germline CDR1 is KGHDR and CDR2 is SFDVKD. The CDR3 contains 17 residues. The chain's CDR3 is CATMSVGAGGRAGELFF. CDR3 coding DNA: TGTGCCACCATGAGTGTAGGAGCGGGAGGGCGCGCCGGGGAGCTGTTTTTT.

This chain joins TRBV11-2 and TRBJ2-5; TRBD2 is a possible D gene (6 bases). The CDR3 loop spans 15 amino acids. Per the germline V gene, CDR1 is SGHAT and CDR2 is FQNNGV. V lost 5 bases to trimming and J lost 7 bases, with 20 bases between them. The chain's CDR3 is CASSPLVVGRGTQYF. The CDR3 nucleotides are TGTGCCAGCAGCCCCCTAGTGGTGGGGCGGGGGACCCAGTACTTC.

The chain employs TRBV21-1 and TRBJ1-5. TRBV21-1 is designated a pseudogene. The CDR3 extends over 16 amino acids. In DNA form, the CDR3 reads TGTGCCAGCAGCAATAGAGAGGGAGTGAGCAATCAGCCCCAGCATTTT. It translates to CASSNREGVSNQPQHF.

J is TRBJ1-2 and V is TRBV21-1; the D call of TRBD1 is as the table states it, not checked on the DNA. TRBV21-1 is tagged as a pseudogene. This CDR3 has 15 amino acids. The CDR3 coding sequence is TGTGCCAGCAGCCCTCAGGGTCAAGCTAACTATGGCTACACCTTC. It encodes CASSPQGQANYGYTF.

The chain couples TRBV18 to TRBJ2-1, with 12 bases that match TRBD2. This CDR3 spans 15 amino acids. V lost 3 bases, J lost 9 bases, and 6 bases stayed unmatched. Germline V gene sequence: CDR1 KGHSH, CDR2 LQKENI. CDR3 sequence reads: CASSPTSGSQREQFF. CDR3 in DNA: TGTGCCAGCTCACCGACTAGCGGGAGTCAACGTGAGCAGTTCTTC.

With regard to this clone: Additional DNA sequences in this sample encode the identical CDR3. This chain joins TRBV27 and TRBJ1-2; D is possibly TRBD1 (5 bases). Germline V gene sequence: CDR1 MNHEY, CDR2 SMNVEV (reference sequence). The CDR3 sequence is 13 residues long. V dropped 3 bases and J dropped 4 bases, with 9 bases sitting between them. The CDR3: CASSLGQGYGYTF. The CDR3 coding sequence is TGTGCCAGCAGTTTGGGGCAGGGCTATGGCTACACCTTC.

This clone was seen once. The V and J genes are TRBV7-3 and TRBJ1-1, with a weak D call TRBD1 (6 bases). V was clipped by 1 base and J by 0 bases, with 18 bases between them. This CDR3 spans 18 amino acids. Germline CDR1 reads SGHTA; CDR2 reads FQGTGA. This CDR3 reads CASSLREPTGTLNTEAFF. The CDR3 region has the DNA TGTGCCAGCAGCTTAAGGGAACCGACAGGTACCCTGAACACTGAAGCTTTCTTT.

Comments on this clone: The junction and the germline gene differ at one end; a read error may be behind it. The V call is TRBV18, the J call TRBJ2-1; 10 nucleotides align to TRBD2. Germline CDR1 reads KGHSH; CDR2 reads LQKENI. This CDR3 region has 15 residues. CDR3 sequence reads: CASSPPAGGRNEQFF. The CDR3 coding sequence is TGTGCCAGCTCGCCACCAGCGGGAGGGCGGAATGAGCAGTTCTTC.

This clone has just one count. This chain connects TRBV7-9 to TRBJ1-3; D might be TRBD1 (5 bases). Between the trimmed V and J ends, which lost 10 bases and 0 bases, there was a span of 13 bases. Germline CDR1 reads SEHNR; CDR2 reads FQNEAQ (reference sequence). The length of the CDR3 is 14 residues. The CDR3 region has the DNA TGTGCCACTGGGCAGGGATTCTCTGGAAACACCATATATTTT. Its translation is CATGQGFSGNTIYF. Drawing the rest from reference TRBV7-9 and TRBJ1-3, the complete variable domain is DTGVSQNPRHKITKRGQNVTFRCDPISEHNRLYWYRQTLGQGPEFLTYFQNEAQLEKSRLLSDRFSAERPKGSFSTLEIQRTEQGDSAMYLCATGQGFSGNTIYFGEGSWLTVV.

The chain uses TRBV30 and TRBJ2-1; no clear D. The V gene's germline CDR1 is GTSNPN and CDR2 SVGIG (reference sequence). The CDR3 consists of 11 residues. V shed 3 bases and J shed 13 bases, with 13 bases lying between them. The CDR3 loop reads CAWSERALQFF. The CDR3 nucleotides are TGTGCCTGGAGCGAACGAGCGCTACAGTTCTTC.

The genes are TRBV12-5 and TRBJ1-1; 9 nucleotides agree with TRBD1. Germline CDR1 LGHNT, CDR2 FRNRAP. The CDR3 runs to 12 residues. V trimming: 7 bases; J trimming: 9 bases; junction bases outside the gene matches: 6. CDR3 in amino acids: CASAEGQGKAFF. For the CDR3, the DNA is TGTGCTAGTGCCGAGGGACAGGGAAAAGCTTTCTTT. Full variable domain (remainder filled in from reference TRBV12-5 and TRBJ1-1): DARVTQTPRHKVTEMGQEVTMRCQPILGHNTVFWYRQTMMQGLELLAYFRNRAPLDDSGMPKDRFSAEMPDATLATLKIQPSEPRDSAVYFCASAEGQGKAFFGQGTRLTVV.

This clone was seen a handful of times. The chain uses TRBV28 and TRBJ1-1; D is uncertain. CDR3 length: 14 residues. Germline CDR1 reads MDHEN; CDR2 reads SYDVKM. The germline V and J ends were trimmed by 3 bases and 1 base, with 9 bases remaining between them. The CDR3 loop reads CASSLPGTNTEAFF. The CDR3 nucleotides read TGTGCCAGCAGTTTGCCGGGTACGAACACTGAAGCTTTCTTT.